This paragraph reports one T cell receptor beta chain. Its antigen is as yet unknown. The data stem from a study of T cell responses to AZD1222 COVID-19 vaccine. Study observations and caveats: Repertoires in all cases were sampled only once the peak T cell response had passed.

Profiling relied on immunoSEQ multiplex PCR, and the TCRdb table lists in-frame clones only, not all of them. The sample yields 85,000 to 130,000 clones, approximately 91% seen once. Germline-derived CDR1 and CDR2 are LGHDT and YNNKEL (reference sequence). This CDR3 region has 17 residues. The V segment lost 1 base and the J segment 0 bases; nucleotides outside the gene matches: 1. V gene TRBV3-1 (or the pseudogene TRBV3-2) combines with J gene TRBJ2-5; 14 bases agree with TRBD2. The sequence was collected from an adult in good health. Sequenced material: peripheral blood, taken on day 0 of AZD1222 vaccination. The DNA for the CDR3 is TGTGCCAGCAGCCAAGGACTAGCGGGGGGGTACCAAGAGACCCAGTACTTC. Its protein product is CASSQGLAGGYQETQYF.